Sequencing of this T cell receptor beta chain was carried out in a study of blood T cell repertoires in COVID-19. Overall study: Sources were T cells, B-cell-depleted T cells, or PBMCs; the material itself was cDNA or gDNA.

Germline V CDR1 and CDR2: SGHRS, YFSETQ. Trimming at V came to 4 bases and at J to 5 bases, leaving 6 bases not matched to a gene. The CDR3 is made up of 14 amino acids. As processed by the authors: How many nucleated cells were present was estimated from reference gene primer amplification. Generated by immunoSEQ multiplex PCR, the TCRdb table keeps only in-frame clones and is missing some. That table is the source of V, J and clone size, and D and trimming were worked out from the DNA. The table includes roughly 150,000 clones, approximately 84% detected once. Sequences were obtained from peripheral blood. The chain joins TRBV5-1 to TRBJ1-2; 9 nucleotides match TRBD1. This clonotype originated in a human donor in a cohort sampled during active COVID-19. CDR3 sequence reads: CASSGGTGIYGYTF. CDR3 DNA sequence: TGCGCCAGCAGCGGGGGGACAGGGATTTATGGCTACACCTTC.